This T cell receptor beta chain appears in the sequencing data of a study of control samples from healthy donors and cancer patients. This clone was seen a single time. The protocol was immunoSEQ multiplex PCR, while the TCRdb copy is restricted to in-frame clones and leaves out a portion. This table has tens of thousands of clones, over 85% appearing once. The CDR3 totals 15 residues. Germline CDR1 and CDR2: LNHDA and SQIVND (reference sequence). V trimming: 4 bases; J trimming: 0 bases; junction bases outside the gene matches: 5. This chain links TRBV19 with TRBJ2-7; 8 nucleotides line up with TRBD1. The receptor's source is a man in his thirties or forties with colorectal cancer. Sample: PBMCs. The CDR3 sequence is CASSRTDRDSYEQYF. CDR3 DNA: TGTGCCAGTAGTAGGACGGACAGGGACTCCTACGAGCAGTACTTC.